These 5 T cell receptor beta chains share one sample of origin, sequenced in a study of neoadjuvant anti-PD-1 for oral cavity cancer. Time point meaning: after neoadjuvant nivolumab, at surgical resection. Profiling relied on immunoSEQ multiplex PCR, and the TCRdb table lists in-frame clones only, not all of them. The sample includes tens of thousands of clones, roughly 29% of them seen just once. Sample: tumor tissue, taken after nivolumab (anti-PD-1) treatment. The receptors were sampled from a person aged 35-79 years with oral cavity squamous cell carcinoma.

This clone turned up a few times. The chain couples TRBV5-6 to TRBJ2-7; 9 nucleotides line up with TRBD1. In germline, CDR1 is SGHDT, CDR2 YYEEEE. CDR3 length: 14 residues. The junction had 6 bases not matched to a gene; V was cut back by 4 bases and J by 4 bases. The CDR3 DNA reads TGTGCCAGCAGCCCCTGGGACAGGGCGTACGAGCAGTACTTC. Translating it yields CASSPWDRAYEQYF.

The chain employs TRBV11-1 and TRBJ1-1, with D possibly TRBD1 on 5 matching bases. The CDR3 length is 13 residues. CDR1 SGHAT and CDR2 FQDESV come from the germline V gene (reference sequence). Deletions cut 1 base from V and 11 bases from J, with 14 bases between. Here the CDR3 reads CASSLESGRDAFF. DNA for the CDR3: TGTGCCAGCAGCTTAGAGTCGGGGCGCGACGCTTTCTTT. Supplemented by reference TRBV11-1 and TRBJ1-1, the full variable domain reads EAEVAQSPRYKITEKSQAVAFWCDPISGHATLYWYRQILGQGPELLVQFQDESVVDDSQLPKDRFSAERLKGVDSTLKIQPAELGDSAMYLCASSLESGRDAFFGQGTRLTVV.

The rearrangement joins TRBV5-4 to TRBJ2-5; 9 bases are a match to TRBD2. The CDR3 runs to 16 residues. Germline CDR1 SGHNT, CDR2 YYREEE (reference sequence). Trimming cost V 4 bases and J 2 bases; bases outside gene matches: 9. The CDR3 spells CASSLLAGIGQETQYF. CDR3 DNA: TGTGCCAGCAGCCTCCTAGCGGGGATTGGGCAAGAGACCCAGTACTTC.

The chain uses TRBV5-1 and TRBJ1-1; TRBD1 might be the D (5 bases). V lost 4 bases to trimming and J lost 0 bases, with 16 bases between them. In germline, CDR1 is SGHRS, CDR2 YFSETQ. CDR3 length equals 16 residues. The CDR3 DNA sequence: TGCGCCAGCAGCGTCCGGGGGTCCGGAATGAACACTGAAGCTTTCTTT. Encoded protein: CASSVRGSGMNTEAFF.

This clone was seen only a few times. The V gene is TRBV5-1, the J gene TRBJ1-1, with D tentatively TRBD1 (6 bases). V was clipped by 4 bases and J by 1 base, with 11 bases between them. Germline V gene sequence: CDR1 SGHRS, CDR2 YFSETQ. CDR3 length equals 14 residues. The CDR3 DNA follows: TGCGCCAGCAGCGCGGGACAACCGAACACTGAAGCTTTCTTT. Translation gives CASSAGQPNTEAFF.